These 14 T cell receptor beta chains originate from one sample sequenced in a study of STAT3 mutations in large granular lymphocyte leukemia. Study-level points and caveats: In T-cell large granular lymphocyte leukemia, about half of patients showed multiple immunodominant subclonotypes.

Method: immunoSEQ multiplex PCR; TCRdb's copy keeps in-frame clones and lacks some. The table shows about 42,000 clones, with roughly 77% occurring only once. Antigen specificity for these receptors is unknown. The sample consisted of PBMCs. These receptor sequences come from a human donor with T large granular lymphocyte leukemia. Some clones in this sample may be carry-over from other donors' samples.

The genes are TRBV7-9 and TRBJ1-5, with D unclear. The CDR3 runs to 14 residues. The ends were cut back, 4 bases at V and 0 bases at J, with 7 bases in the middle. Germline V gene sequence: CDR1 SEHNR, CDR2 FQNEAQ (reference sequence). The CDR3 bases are TGTGCCAGCAGCTCCGCCGGTAGCAATCAGCCCCAGCATTTT. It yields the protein CASSSAGSNQPQHF.

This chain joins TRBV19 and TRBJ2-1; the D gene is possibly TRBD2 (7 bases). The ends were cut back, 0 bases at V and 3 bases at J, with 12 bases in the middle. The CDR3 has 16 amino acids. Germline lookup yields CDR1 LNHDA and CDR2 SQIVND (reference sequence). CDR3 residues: CASSIDRGGFYNEQFF. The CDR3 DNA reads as TGTGCCAGTAGTATAGATCGCGGGGGCTTCTACAATGAGCAGTTCTTC.

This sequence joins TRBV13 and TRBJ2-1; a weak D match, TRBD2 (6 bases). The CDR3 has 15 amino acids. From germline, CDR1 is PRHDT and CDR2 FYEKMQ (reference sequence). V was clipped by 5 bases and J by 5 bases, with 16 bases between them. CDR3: CASSPTTRLDNEQFF. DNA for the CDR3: TGTGCCAGCAGCCCTACTACAAGACTAGACAATGAGCAGTTCTTC.

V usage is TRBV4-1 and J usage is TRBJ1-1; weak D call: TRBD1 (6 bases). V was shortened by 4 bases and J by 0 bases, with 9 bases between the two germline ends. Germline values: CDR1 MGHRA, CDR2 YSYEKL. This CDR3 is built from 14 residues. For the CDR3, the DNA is TGCGCCAGCAGCCCGGACAGAATGAACACTGAAGCTTTCTTT. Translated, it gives CASSPDRMNTEAFF.

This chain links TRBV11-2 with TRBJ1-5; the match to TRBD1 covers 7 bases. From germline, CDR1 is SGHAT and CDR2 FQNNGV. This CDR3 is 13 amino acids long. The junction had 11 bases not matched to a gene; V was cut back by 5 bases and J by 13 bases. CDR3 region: CASSPQIGQDQHF. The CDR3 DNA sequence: TGTGCCAGCAGCCCCCAAATCGGACAGGATCAGCATTTT.

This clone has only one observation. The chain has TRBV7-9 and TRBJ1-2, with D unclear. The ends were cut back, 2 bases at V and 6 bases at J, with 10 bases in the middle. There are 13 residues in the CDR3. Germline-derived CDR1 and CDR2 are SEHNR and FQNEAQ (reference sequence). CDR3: CASSLPLSNGYTF. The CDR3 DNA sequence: TGTGCCAGCAGCTTACCCCTGAGTAATGGCTACACCTTC.

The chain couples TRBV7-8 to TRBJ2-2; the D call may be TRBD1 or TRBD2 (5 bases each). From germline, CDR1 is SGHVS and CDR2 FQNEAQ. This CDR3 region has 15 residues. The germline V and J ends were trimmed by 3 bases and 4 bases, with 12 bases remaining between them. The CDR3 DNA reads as TGTGCCAGCAGCTTCTTCCGGGACCGCACCGGGGAGCTGTTTTTT. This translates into CASSFFRDRTGELFF.

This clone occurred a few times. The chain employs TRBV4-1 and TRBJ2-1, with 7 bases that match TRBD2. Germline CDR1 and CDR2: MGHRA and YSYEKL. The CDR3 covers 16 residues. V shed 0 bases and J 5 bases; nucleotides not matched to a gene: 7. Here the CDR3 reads CASSQEGRDRHNEQFF. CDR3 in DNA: TGCGCCAGCAGCCAAGAGGGGAGGGATCGGCACAATGAGCAGTTCTTC.

CDR3 nucleotide sequence: TGTGCTAGTGGTTTCGGCGGTCTCCAAGAGACCCAGTACTTC. This gives the protein CASGFGGLQETQYF. The chain recombines TRBV12-5 with TRBJ2-5; D is undetermined. V lost 3 bases, J lost 1 base, and 9 bases lay in between. The CDR3 sequence is 14 residues long. Germline loops: CDR1 LGHNT, CDR2 FRNRAP.

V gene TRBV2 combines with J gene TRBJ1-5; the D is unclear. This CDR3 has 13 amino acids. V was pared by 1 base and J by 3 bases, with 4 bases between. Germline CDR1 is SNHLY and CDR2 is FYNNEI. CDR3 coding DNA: TGTGCCAGCAGTGAAGTATACAATCAGCCCCAGCATTTT. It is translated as CASSEVYNQPQHF.

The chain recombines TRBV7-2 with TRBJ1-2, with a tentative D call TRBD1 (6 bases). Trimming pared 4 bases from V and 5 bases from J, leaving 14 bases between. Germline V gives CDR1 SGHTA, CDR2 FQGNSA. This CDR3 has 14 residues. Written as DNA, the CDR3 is TGTGCCAGCAGCTCCTTCACAGGGATGTATGGCTACACCTTC. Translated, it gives CASSSFTGMYGYTF.

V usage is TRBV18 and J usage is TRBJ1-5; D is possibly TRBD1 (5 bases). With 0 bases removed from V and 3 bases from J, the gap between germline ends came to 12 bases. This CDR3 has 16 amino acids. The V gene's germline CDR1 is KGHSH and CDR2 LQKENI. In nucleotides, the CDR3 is TGTGCCAGCTCACCACCGGGTAAGGGGAACAATCAGCCCCAGCATTTT. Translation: CASSPPGKGNNQPQHF. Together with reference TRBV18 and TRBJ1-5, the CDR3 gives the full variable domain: NAGVMQNPRHLVRRRGQEARLRCSPMKGHSHVYWYRQLPEEGLKFMVYLQKENIIDESGMPKERFSAEFPKEGPSILRIQQVVRGDSAAYFCASSPPGKGNNQPQHFGDGTRLSIL.

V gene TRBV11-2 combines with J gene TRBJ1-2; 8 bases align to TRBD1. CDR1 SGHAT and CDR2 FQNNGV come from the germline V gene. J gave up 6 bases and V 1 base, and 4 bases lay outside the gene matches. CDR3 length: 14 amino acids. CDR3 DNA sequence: TGTGCCAGCAGCTTAGTAACAGGGGGGGATGGCTACACCTTC. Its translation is CASSLVTGGDGYTF.

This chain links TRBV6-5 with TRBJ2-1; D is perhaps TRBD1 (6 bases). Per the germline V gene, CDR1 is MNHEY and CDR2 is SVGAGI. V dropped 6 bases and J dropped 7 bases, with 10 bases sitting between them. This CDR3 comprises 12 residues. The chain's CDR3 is CASRQGGNEQFF. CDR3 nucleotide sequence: TGTGCCAGCAGACAGGGTGGGAATGAGCAGTTCTTC.